This record concerns one TCR beta chain sequence. This clonotype has a count of ten or more. No antigen is known for it. No per-base quality is available; no much larger clone lies one base away. These data originate in a study of T cells in Graves' hyperthyroidism and ophthalmopathy (dated by TCRdb to between 2018 and 2020). Turning to the overall study: Peripheral blood was collected at initial diagnosis, before any treatment. To identify distinguishing TCR V-J signatures, a discovery cohort of around 98 patients was used, comprising 43 with Graves' ophthalmopathy and some 60 with stable Graves' hyperthyroidism. An independent validation cohort of about 20 hyperthyroidism patients and more than 15 patients who later progressed to ophthalmopathy tested prospective prediction of ophthalmopathy. The 90 to 100 discovery patients were randomly split 7:3 into training and test sets. The study also compared thyroid tissue and blood T-cell repertoires from more than five Graves' hyperthyroidism patients. After sampling, hyperthyroidism patients received methimazole starting at 30 mg daily, and ophthalmopathy patients received high-dose intravenous methylprednisolone. The paper reports TCR Vbeta CDR3 sequencing of over 130 peripheral blood samples: 40 to 45 ophthalmopathy, fewer than 80 hyperthyroidism and around 17 progressor patients.

The TCR beta CDR3 regions were amplified from the RNA transcripts. A first-round RT-PCR of the TCR CDR3 used the HTBI primer set with the Qiagen OneStep RT-PCR kit. Libraries were constructed in a second round of multiplex PCR, after which size selection and purification were carried out. Sequencing of the libraries was done on an Illumina HiSeq2000 using paired-end 100 bp reads. In the original analysis: SOAPnuke was used to process the raw data, with reads discarded if the reads contained adapters or uncalled bases, had a mean Phred below 15, or lacked an exact constant-primer or identifier match. High-quality paired reads were merged with COPE v1.2.5, and unique nucleotide sequences were defined as clonotypes. MiTCR v1.1 was used to align clonotypes to the IMGT TRBV, TRBD and TRBJ reference segments. Analysis was restricted to V-J combinations with a frequency above 0.0001, which covered about 99% of repertoires. The TCS score was defined as F50 (clonal expansion) divided by E x V (chaos), with BLOSUM62-based TCRdist calculated between CDR3 peptides within each V-J. Welch's t-statistics and random forest reduced some 510 V-J features to 13, which were used in a naive Bayes classifier (R e1071). TCRdb trimmed public reads at Q25 via fastp, called clones via MiXCR and kept in-frame beta chains. Each CDR3 protein gets just one entry, which takes the most common genes and DNA from the rows behind it. V and J calls and clone size were set by TCRdb, not the authors. For this sample there are 500,000 to 550,000 distinct CDR3 sequences; around 20% appear just once. Jointly, the top ten make up about 30% of the sample.

General study outcomes and caveats: A 13 V-J signature model separated ophthalmopathy from stable hyperthyroidism, with approximately 87% sensitivity and 81% to 82% specificity in cross-validation and 80%/75% in testing. In validation, the model predicted progression to ophthalmopathy a median of about 5.9 months before onset, with 70% to 71% sensitivity and roughly 79% specificity. Most expanded thyroid clonotypes (frequency above 0.001) were also detected in blood, a finding suggesting that blood repertoires may reflect thyroid immune responses. Sample size was not statistically predetermined, and investigators were not blinded to group allocation.

Graves' hyperthyroidism was defined as stable when no progression to ophthalmopathy occurred over 18 months of follow-up. Hyperthyroidism patients were newly diagnosed, had a disease duration of under 2 months, and were aged 18 to 65 years. Any patient with an uncontrolled infection, another autoimmune disease, pregnancy or lactation was excluded. Diagnoses were established on the basis of clinical symptoms, serum thyroxine and TRAb, thyroid ultrasound, and orbital computed tomography. Ficoll-Paque density gradient centrifugation was used to isolate PBMCs from around 10 ml of fresh peripheral blood. Total RNA was extracted using Trizol reagent, and RNA quality was assessed on an Agilent 2100 Bioanalyzer. This clonotype originated in a man between 18 and 29 years old with Graves' hyperthyroidism. The sequencing input was blood.

The nucleotide sequence is TGCAGCGTTGGACCAATCAAAGGAAACAGGACTGAAGCTTTCTTT. Its protein is CSVGPIKGNRTEAFF. Recombination connected TRBV29-1 to TRBJ1-1, with TRBD1 as a weak D call on 5 bases. The CDR3 runs 15 amino acids, cysteine and phenylalanine included. Only CDR3 DNA remains: 45 bases, in frame from the first base. Trimming costs V 4 bases and J 5 bases, and their ends lie 20 bases apart. The germline V gene gives CDR1 as SQVTM and CDR2 as ANQGSEA.